The 30 T cell receptor beta chains in this list originate from one sample, sequenced in a study of neurological immune-mediated disorders. TCRdb passed the 5' RACE reads through MiXCR, listing each CDR3 protein once. Among about 80,000 distinct CDR3 sequences listed, just over 5% were seen once. Sample: PBMCs. The source of these receptors is a woman under 40 with multiple sclerosis.

This clonotype was seen more than once but under ten times. A much larger clonotype is one base distant, so this may be a read error. The chain couples TRBV20-1 to TRBJ2-5; 7 bases fit TRBD1. J was trimmed by 3 bases and V by 7 bases; bases with no gene match: 8. The CDR3 loop spans 13 amino acids. Germline assignment: CDR1 DFQATT and CDR2 SNEGSKA (reference sequence). As DNA, the CDR3 is TGCAGTGATGTCGACAGGGATAAAGAGACCCAGTACTTC. This gives the protein CSDVDRDKETQYF.

This clonotype was detected a few times. This chain joins TRBV27 and TRBJ1-1, with TRBD1 matching 7 bases. The J segment lost 6 bases and the V segment lost 5 bases, leaving 9 bases of the junction unmatched. The CDR3 consists of 14 residues. Germline V gene sequence: CDR1 MNHEY, CDR2 SMNVEV (reference sequence). CDR3 region: CASSLNRGIPEAFF. As DNA, the CDR3 is TGTGCCAGCAGTCTAAACAGGGGTATCCCTGAAGCTTTCTTT.

There are many counts of this clonotype. This chain links TRBV4-1 with TRBJ2-5; the D gene could be TRBD1 or TRBD2 (6 bases each). The V gene's germline CDR1 is MGHRA and CDR2 YSYEKL. V was pared by 1 base and J by 1 base, with 16 bases between. CDR3 length equals 17 residues. The CDR3 DNA is TGCGCCAGCAGCCAAGCGCGGGGTAGGGGGGCCCAAGAGACCCAGTACTTC. Amino acid sequence: CASSQARGRGAQETQYF.

The sample holds many counts of this clonotype. The chain uses TRBV5-1 and TRBJ2-1, with D possibly TRBD2 on 5 matching bases. Germline assignment: CDR1 SGHRS and CDR2 YFSETQ. The length of the CDR3 is 16 residues. The V and J ends lost 0 bases and 6 bases respectively, with 16 bases between them. The CDR3 nucleotides are TGCGCCAGCAGCTTGGATGGATTAGCGCAATCCAATGAGCAGTTCTTC. This sequence encodes CASSLDGLAQSNEQFF.

In this sample, this clonotype turned up many times. The chain couples TRBV28 to TRBJ1-5, with TRBD1 as a possible D gene (6 bases). Trimming cost V 4 bases and J 3 bases, with 10 bases left between them. CDR1 and CDR2 from the germline V gene are MDHEN and SYDVKM. The CDR3 spans 14 residues. The CDR3 loop is CASSSGGFNQPQHF. For the CDR3, the DNA is TGTGCCAGCAGTTCCGGGGGCTTCAATCAGCCCCAGCATTTT.

This clonotype was recorded many times. This chain uses TRBV6-4 with TRBJ2-3; 11 positions agree with TRBD2. The germline V gene encodes CDR1 MRHNA and CDR2 SNTAGT. The CDR3 consists of 15 residues. V was pared by 6 bases and J by 3 bases, with 5 bases of the junction left unmatched. The CDR3 DNA reads as TGTGCCAGCAGCCAACTAGCGGGGGCTACAGATACGCAGTATTTT. This sequence encodes CASSQLAGATDTQYF.

The table lists this clonotype with many counts. The chain joins TRBV20-1 to TRBJ2-1; 8 bases align to TRBD2. In germline, CDR1 is DFQATT, CDR2 SNEGSKA (reference sequence). V gave up 4 bases and J gave up 6 bases; unmatched junction bases: 5. This CDR3 contains 13 residues. CDR3 amino acids: CSANGGAGNEQFF. Here the CDR3 DNA reads TGCAGTGCTAACGGGGGGGCGGGCAATGAGCAGTTCTTC.

This clonotype was observed a handful of times. The V call is TRBV30, the J call TRBJ2-5; TRBD2 matches at 10 bases. The CDR3 loop spans 17 amino acids. V lost 8 bases and J lost 2; bases outside the gene matches: 17. The germline CDR1 and CDR2 sequences are GTSNPN and SVGIG (reference sequence). CDR3 loop: CAGAGTSEDLGQETQYF. CDR3 coding DNA: TGTGCCGGGGCCGGGACTAGCGAGGATTTGGGGCAAGAGACCCAGTACTTC.

At least ten counts were recorded for this clonotype. This sequence joins TRBV20-1 and TRBJ2-5, with D maybe TRBD2 (6 bases). V was cut by 5 bases and J by 4 bases, with 11 bases left in between. Germline V gene lookup returns CDR1 DFQATT and CDR2 SNEGSKA (reference sequence). The CDR3 has 12 residues. The CDR3 loop reads CSAGRAGETQYF. CDR3 DNA sequence: TGCAGTGCTGGGAGAGCGGGAGAGACCCAGTACTTC.

The table lists this clonotype with many counts. This sequence joins TRBV20-1 and TRBJ1-5; no clear D. Germline V gene data show CDR1 as DFQATT and CDR2 as SNEGSKA (reference sequence). The ends were cut back, 3 bases at V and 2 bases at J, with 11 bases in the middle. This CDR3 has 14 residues. The chain's CDR3 is CSASSDVGNQPQHF. For the CDR3, the DNA is TGCAGTGCTAGTTCAGACGTGGGCAATCAGCCCCAGCATTTT.

This clonotype was found many times. The chain couples TRBV10-3 to TRBJ2-2; D possibly corresponds to TRBD1 (6 bases). Germline loops: CDR1 ENHRY, CDR2 SYGVKD. V was trimmed by 4 bases and J by 3 bases, leaving 9 bases between them. The CDR3 length is 14 residues. The CDR3 DNA reads as TGTGCCATCAGTGGACAGGCCGACACCGGGGAGCTGTTTTTT. Protein product: CAISGQADTGELFF.

In this sample, this clonotype turned up a few times. The rearrangement uses TRBV21-1 and TRBJ2-1. TRBV21-1 is a known pseudogene. CDR3 length: 14 residues. The CDR3 reads CASSNRRPNNEQFF. CDR3 sequence (DNA): TGTGCCAGCAGCAACCGTAGGCCCAACAATGAGCAGTTCTTC.

There are many counts of this clonotype. This chain links TRBV10-1 with TRBJ2-7; D is unresolved. The CDR3 has 15 amino acids. V dropped 2 bases and J dropped 6 bases, with 17 bases sitting between them. Germline-derived CDR1 and CDR2 are WNHNN and SYGVQD (reference sequence). This CDR3 reads CASSEGVYEVSEQYV. CDR3 in DNA: TGCGCCAGCAGTGAGGGGGTCTACGAGGTTTCCGAGCAGTACGTC.

Worth noting for this clonotype: Being one base from a much bigger clone, this may be a read error. CDR3 residues: CSVGKINTEAFF. The CDR3 coding sequence is TGCAGCGTGGGAAAGATTAACACTGAAGCTTTCTTT. This chain joins TRBV29-1 and TRBJ1-1; D is uncertain. The CDR3 covers 12 residues. Germline CDR1 reads SQVTM; CDR2 reads ANQGSEA. The V end lost 6 bases, the J end lost 2 bases, and 10 bases lay between the germline ends. Full variable domain (rest looked up from reference TRBV29-1 and TRBJ1-1): SAVISQKPSRDICQRGTSLTIQCQVDSQVTMMFWYRQQPGQSLTLIATANQGSEATYESGFVIDKFPISRPNLTFSTLTVSNMSPEDSSIYLCSVGKINTEAFFGQGTRLTVV.

Ten or more counts support this clonotype. The rearrangement joins TRBV6-5 to TRBJ2-1; unclear D gene. Germline lookup yields CDR1 MNHEY and CDR2 SVGAGI. CDR3 length: 13 amino acids. Trimming stripped 6 bases from V and 6 bases from J, with 12 bases between. The CDR3 DNA reads as TGTGCCAGCAGCCAATACACGAGCAATGAGCAGTTCTTC. Amino acids: CASSQYTSNEQFF.

This clonotype has ten or more counts. The genes are TRBV2 and TRBJ2-7; weak D call: TRBD1 (5 bases). Trimming took 0 bases from V and 4 from J, leaving 13 bases between them. Germline V gives CDR1 SNHLY, CDR2 FYNNEI. This CDR3 has 15 amino acids. For the CDR3, the DNA is TGTGCCAGCAGTGAAGCACCGTTAGGGGTTTACGAGCAGTACGTC. Amino acids: CASSEAPLGVYEQYV.

This clonotype has ten or more counts. The chain joins TRBV20-1 to TRBJ1-5; a weak D match, TRBD1 (6 bases). CDR1 and CDR2 from the germline V gene are DFQATT and SNEGSKA (reference sequence). This CDR3 is built from 13 residues. V dropped 3 bases and J dropped 0 bases, with 6 bases sitting between them. The CDR3 DNA is TGCAGTGCTAGGGGGGCTAGCAATCAGCCCCAGCATTTT. Residues: CSARGASNQPQHF.

This clonotype was recorded at least ten times. The chain employs TRBV7-2 and TRBJ1-5; no firm D call. Trimming removed 1 base from V and 12 bases from J, with 13 bases in between. This CDR3 comprises 13 residues. Germline lookup yields CDR1 SGHTA and CDR2 FQGNSA. CDR3 nucleotide sequence: TGTGCCAGCAGCTTAGACAGCTTAGGGTTCCAGCATTTT. It codes for CASSLDSLGFQHF.

This clonotype was picked up many times. This rearrangement joins TRBV5-1 to TRBJ2-1; the match to TRBD1 covers 9 bases. The CDR3 sequence is 16 residues long. V dropped 4 bases and J dropped 5; count of bases not matched to a gene: 10. Germline values: CDR1 SGHRS, CDR2 YFSETQ. For the CDR3, the DNA is TGCGCCAGCAGCACATACAGGGGGCGTTCAGACAATGAGCAGTTCTTC. Translation gives CASSTYRGRSDNEQFF.

This clonotype was recorded at least ten times. The rearrangement uses TRBV20-1 and TRBJ2-1; 8 positions match TRBD2. Germline trimming cut 5 bases from V and 8 bases from J; bases unmatched to any gene: 23. The germline CDR1 and CDR2 sequences are DFQATT and SNEGSKA (reference sequence). The CDR3 contains 18 residues. As DNA, the CDR3 is TGCAGTGCTCTACAACCCGGCGGACTAGCACTTTTCGGGGATGAGCAGTTCTTC. Translation: CSALQPGGLALFGDEQFF.

DNA for the CDR3: TGCAGTGCTCAGGCCTTTAAACTAGCGGGAGCCTACAATGAGCAGTTCTTC. Its protein is CSAQAFKLAGAYNEQFF. This chain uses TRBV20-1 with TRBJ2-1, with 11 bases fitting TRBD2. Germline V gene sequence: CDR1 DFQATT, CDR2 SNEGSKA (reference sequence). After removal of 5 bases from V and 2 bases from J, the junction contained 11 bases not matched to a gene. The CDR3 contains 17 residues.

This clonotype was recorded at least ten times. This chain's CDR3 is CASRDRQGLGVNTGELFF. For the CDR3, the DNA is TGTGCCAGCAGGGACAGACAGGGGCTGGGGGTTAACACCGGGGAGCTGTTTTTT. The chain is built from TRBV2 and TRBJ2-2; 8 bases fit TRBD1. The germline CDR1 and CDR2 sequences are SNHLY and FYNNEI. V trimming: 6 bases; J trimming: 2 bases; junction bases outside the gene matches: 14. CDR3 length: 18 amino acids.

Ten or more counts support this clonotype. The V gene is TRBV3-1, the J gene TRBJ1-6; the D is unclear. The CDR3 extends over 13 amino acids. Germline loops: CDR1 LGHDT, CDR2 YNNKEL (reference sequence). The V gene lost 1 base and the J gene lost 7 bases, with 5 bases spanning the gap. For the CDR3, the DNA is TGTGCCAGCAGCCAAGCTCCAAATTCACCCCTCCACTTT. It codes for CASSQAPNSPLHF.

This clonotype was seen a handful of times. The J gene is TRBJ1-2, the V gene TRBV20-1; D remains unclear. From germline, CDR1 is DFQATT and CDR2 SNEGSKA (reference sequence). This CDR3 spans 12 amino acids. Trimming stripped 6 bases from V and 4 bases from J, with 12 bases between. DNA of the CDR3: TGCAGTGCCACCGCCTCGGGCTATGGCTACACCTTC. Protein sequence: CSATASGYGYTF.

The chain uses TRBV5-5 and TRBJ2-5; either TRBD1 or TRBD2 may fit D (5 bases each). V was trimmed by 4 bases and J by 4 bases, leaving 20 bases between them. The length of the CDR3 is 16 residues. In germline, CDR1 is SGHKS, CDR2 YYEKEE (reference sequence). CDR3 in DNA: TGTGCCAGCAGCCCTGGGACCGCGGCGTGGCGAGAGACCCAGTACTTC. The encoded protein is CASSPGTAAWRETQYF.

The rearrangement links TRBV5-1 to TRBJ2-5, with D perhaps TRBD2 (6 bases). This CDR3 region has 14 residues. V lost 5 bases and J 1 base, leaving 12 bases between the germline ends. CDR1 SGHRS and CDR2 YFSETQ come from the germline V gene. The chain's CDR3 is CASSTGRLQETQYF. CDR3 nucleotide sequence: TGCGCCAGCAGTACCGGGAGACTCCAAGAGACCCAGTACTTC.

This clonotype was seen repeatedly, ten times or more. The V and J genes are TRBV12-3 or TRBV12-4 and TRBJ1-5; D not resolved. This CDR3 is 14 amino acids long. Between the trimmed V and J ends, which lost 8 bases and 2 bases, there was a span of 13 bases. The CDR3 sequence: CASRGVWGNQPQHF. The CDR3 region has the DNA TGTGCCAGCCGGGGAGTGTGGGGCAATCAGCCCCAGCATTTT.

This clonotype showed up many times. This chain uses TRBV3-1 with TRBJ1-6; D might be TRBD1 (6 bases). The length of the CDR3 is 15 residues. CDR1 LGHDT and CDR2 YNNKEL come from the germline V gene (reference sequence). Trimming removed 0 bases from V and 7 bases from J, with 10 bases in between. CDR3 amino acids: CASSQEGGRNSPLHF. CDR3 DNA sequence: TGTGCCAGCAGCCAAGAAGGGGGACGGAATTCACCCCTCCACTTT.

Many counts were recorded for this clonotype. The chain carries TRBV18 and TRBJ1-2; D call uncertain. The germline gives CDR1 KGHSH, CDR2 LQKENI. This CDR3 comprises 13 residues. The V gene lost 0 bases and the J gene lost 3 bases, with 5 bases spanning the gap. CDR3 DNA: TGTGCCAGCTCACCACCGGACGACTATGGCTACACCTTC. This codes for CASSPPDDYGYTF. Full variable domain (outside the CDR3, taken from reference TRBV18 and TRBJ1-2): NAGVMQNPRHLVRRRGQEARLRCSPMKGHSHVYWYRQLPEEGLKFMVYLQKENIIDESGMPKERFSAEFPKEGPSILRIQQVVRGDSAAYFCASSPPDDYGYTFGSGTRLTVV.

This clonotype was observed at least ten times. The chain combines TRBV20-1 with TRBJ2-2; D not resolved. There are 13 residues in the CDR3. Trimming pared 3 bases from V and 1 base from J, leaving 6 bases between. In germline, CDR1 is DFQATT, CDR2 SNEGSKA (reference sequence). The CDR3 bases are TGCAGTGCTAGGCCCCGGAACACCGGGGAGCTGTTTTTT. It is translated as CSARPRNTGELFF.